Following are 19 T cell receptor beta chains from one sample sequenced in a study of circulating CD8 cells and anti-PD-1 response in melanoma. Four subsets defined by PD-1 and/or TIGIT were sorted from live CD3+CD8+TCRalphabeta+ cells. Each library started from roughly 15 ng of total RNA using the QIAseq Immune Repertoire TCR panel. MiXCR, applied by TCRdb to the reads, yields one record per CDR3 protein. This table has fewer than 950 distinct CDR3 sequences, around 13% appearing once. This material consisted of CD8+ T cells from PBMCs, taken at baseline or after one month of anti-PD-1 therapy (not recorded which). The receptors stem from a human donor with melanoma.

This clonotype is labeled medium-sized (0.01 to 0.1%). The V call is TRBV7-9, the J call TRBJ1-1, with no clear D. V was shortened by 5 bases and J by 7 bases, with 11 bases between the two germline ends. Germline values: CDR1 SEHNR, CDR2 FQNEAQ (reference sequence). CDR3 length equals 12 residues. The CDR3 here is CASSPPAGEAFF. DNA for the CDR3: TGTGCCAGCAGCCCCCCGGCAGGTGAAGCTTTCTTT.

By its share, this clonotype is medium-sized (0.01 to 0.1%). This chain links TRBV19 with TRBJ1-1; D remains unclear. The V and J ends lost 4 bases and 1 base respectively, with 7 bases between them. The CDR3 has 13 residues. Germline-derived CDR1 and CDR2 are LNHDA and SQIVND (reference sequence). The DNA for the CDR3 is TGTGCCAGTAGTAACCAGAAGAACACTGAAGCTTTCTTT. It codes for CASSNQKNTEAFF.

The genes are TRBV29-1 and TRBJ2-7, with D possibly TRBD1 on 6 matching bases. V was clipped by 7 bases and J by 3 bases, with 16 bases between them. The germline V gene encodes CDR1 SQVTM and CDR2 ANQGSEA. This CDR3 contains 13 residues. The CDR3 DNA is TGCAGCGCTAGAGACAGGTCACGCTACGAGCAGTACTTC. Amino acid sequence: CSARDRSRYEQYF.

Within the sample, this clonotype is medium-sized. The CDR3 loop reads CASSISDAPSYEQYF. In nucleotides, the CDR3 is TGTGCCAGTAGTATATCCGACGCACCCTCCTACGAGCAGTACTTC. The chain links TRBV19 to TRBJ2-7; the D is unclear. CDR1 and CDR2 from the germline V gene are LNHDA and SQIVND (reference sequence). The CDR3 spans 15 residues. V shed 2 bases and J shed 0 bases, with 11 bases lying between them.

In this sample, this clonotype is medium-sized (0.01 to 0.1%). The chain combines TRBV12-3 or TRBV12-4 with TRBJ2-7; the D gene is possibly TRBD2 (6 bases). The CDR3 spans 14 residues. Trimming took 3 bases from V and 5 from J, leaving 14 bases between them. This chain's CDR3 is CASSFGGVMNEQYF. CDR3 in DNA: TGTGCCAGCAGTTTCGGCGGGGTTATGAACGAGCAGTACTTC.

This clonotype is categorized as medium-sized (0.01 to 0.1%). This chain links TRBV2 with TRBJ2-1, with a weak D call TRBD1 (6 bases). V was clipped by 11 bases and J by 7 bases, with 15 bases between them. CDR1 and CDR2 (germline): SNHLY, FYNNEI. CDR3 length equals 12 residues. CDR3 bases: TGTGCCGCCAGGGGACCCCGGAATGAGCAGTTCTTC. Translation: CAARGPRNEQFF.

The chain uses TRBV5-1 and TRBJ2-1, with 7 nucleotides matching TRBD1. The CDR3 runs to 18 residues. J was trimmed by 1 base and V by 2 bases; bases with no gene match: 12. CDR1 and CDR2 (germline): SGHRS, YFSETQ. The CDR3 DNA sequence: TGCGCCAGCAGCTTAGAACAGGGGACATCCGGATCCTACAATGAGCAGTTCTTC. Its protein is CASSLEQGTSGSYNEQFF.

In its sample, this clonotype ranks as medium-sized. The junction does not match germline at one end; this may be a read error. The chain is built from TRBV19 and TRBJ2-5; 10 bases agree with TRBD1. CDR3 size: 12 residues. CDR1 and CDR2 from the germline V gene are LNHDA and SQIVND (reference sequence). The CDR3 DNA reads as TGTGCCAGTAGGGACGCTATGGGACAGGGGAACTTC. This translates into CASRDAMGQGNF.

This clonotype qualifies as medium-sized (0.01 to 0.1%). The chain joins TRBV24-1 to TRBJ2-3, with TRBD2 identical over 9 bases. Trimming cost V 7 bases and J 2 bases; bases outside gene matches: 3. The CDR3 runs to 14 residues. Per germline, CDR1 KGHDR and CDR2 SFDVKD. CDR3 in amino acids: CATSKRGDTDTQYF. CDR3 sequence (DNA): TGTGCCACCAGCAAGCGGGGGGACACAGATACGCAGTATTTT.

In its sample, this clonotype was seen a few times. The chain combines TRBV15 with TRBJ2-2, with 10 nucleotides matching TRBD2. Trimming took 6 bases from V and 3 from J; bases not matched to a gene: 4. Germline CDR1 and CDR2: LNHNV and YYDKDF (reference sequence). This CDR3 comprises 15 residues. The CDR3 here is CATSPSGGYTGELFF. CDR3 bases: TGTGCCACCAGTCCTAGCGGGGGCTACACCGGGGAGCTGTTTTTT.

This chain links TRBV7-2 with TRBJ2-7; 8 positions match TRBD1. Trimming cost V 3 bases and J 3 bases; bases outside gene matches: 4. Germline V gene sequence: CDR1 SGHTA, CDR2 FQGNSA. The length of the CDR3 is 14 residues. CDR3 in DNA: TGTGCCAGCAGCTTCTCCAGGGGGCTCTACGAGCAGTACTTC. Translation: CASSFSRGLYEQYF.

This clonotype is medium-sized. The chain employs TRBV7-2 and TRBJ2-5, with 9 bases that match TRBD2. CDR1 is SGHTA and CDR2 is FQGNSA in the germline V gene. The trim removed 6 bases at V and 1 base at J, leaving 6 bases unmatched. This CDR3 region has 15 residues. In DNA, the CDR3 is TGTGCCAGCAGACAAAGCGGGGGGTCCCAAGAGACCCAGTACTTC. Translated: CASRQSGGSQETQYF.

By proportion, this clonotype is medium-sized (0.01 to 0.1%). The chain joins TRBV6-5 to TRBJ1-4; TRBD1 might be the D (6 bases). The germline gives CDR1 MNHEY, CDR2 SVGAGI. This CDR3 has 15 amino acids. V was clipped by 2 bases and J by 3 bases, with 10 bases between them. This CDR3 is CASSYQGLANEKLFF. DNA of the CDR3: TGTGCCAGCAGTTACCAGGGGTTGGCTAATGAAAAACTGTTTTTT.

This clonotype ranks as medium-sized. The rearrangement links TRBV19 to TRBJ2-7; TRBD1 matches at 7 bases. The V segment lost 5 bases and the J segment 0 bases; nucleotides outside the gene matches: 7. The CDR3 extends over 15 amino acids. Germline loops: CDR1 LNHDA, CDR2 SQIVND (reference sequence). As DNA, the CDR3 is TGTGCCAGTAGTCCACGGGACAGCGCCTCCTACGAGCAGTACTTC. It codes for CASSPRDSASYEQYF.

Concerning this clonotype itself: A read error may be the cause here, since a much bigger clone is one base away. The chain combines TRBV9 with TRBJ2-1; D possibly corresponds to TRBD2 (6 bases). The V gene's germline CDR1 is SGDLS and CDR2 YYNGEE. The CDR3 loop spans 14 amino acids. The V end lost 4 bases, the J end lost 8 bases, and 16 bases lay between the germline ends. The DNA for the CDR3 is TGTGCCAGCAGCAGACTAGGAGGGAACGATGAGCAGTTCTTC. Translation: CASSRLGGNDEQFF.

As regards this clonotype: A read error may explain this, as a much larger clone is one base away. V gene TRBV4-3 combines with J gene TRBJ2-1, with 8 bases lining up with TRBD2. The CDR3 has 17 residues. Germline V lookup: CDR1 LGHNA, CDR2 YSLEER. CDR3 sequence (DNA): TGCACCAGCAGCCAAGATTACCGGGGGGGCTGGTACAATGAGCAGTTCTTC. The encoded protein is CTSSQDYRGGWYNEQFF.

Sample share makes this clonotype medium-sized. The rearrangement uses TRBV6-2 or TRBV6-3 and TRBJ1-5; D is ambiguous. The CDR3 covers 13 residues. Germline loops: CDR1 MNHEY, CDR2 SVGEGT. Trimming shortened V by 5 bases and J by 5 bases, and 10 bases separated the two germline ends. The CDR3: CASSQSVYQPQHF. The CDR3 nucleotides are TGTGCCAGCAGTCAAAGTGTATATCAGCCCCAGCATTTT.

The V and J genes are TRBV19 and TRBJ2-5; unclear D gene. This CDR3 has 12 residues. The V gene's germline CDR1 is LNHDA and CDR2 SQIVND (reference sequence). V gave up 6 bases and J gave up 9 bases, with 14 bases separating them. DNA for the CDR3: TGTGCCAGTAGCCCGCATGGGCCGGCCCAGTACTTC. It specifies CASSPHGPAQYF.

This chain connects TRBV19 to TRBJ2-2, with D uncertain. CDR3 length equals 14 residues. V was clipped by 6 bases and J by 4 bases, with 12 bases between them. From germline, CDR1 is LNHDA and CDR2 SQIVND (reference sequence). CDR3: CASRRVGGTGELFF. The CDR3 bases are TGTGCCAGTAGAAGGGTTGGCGGCACCGGGGAGCTGTTTTTT.